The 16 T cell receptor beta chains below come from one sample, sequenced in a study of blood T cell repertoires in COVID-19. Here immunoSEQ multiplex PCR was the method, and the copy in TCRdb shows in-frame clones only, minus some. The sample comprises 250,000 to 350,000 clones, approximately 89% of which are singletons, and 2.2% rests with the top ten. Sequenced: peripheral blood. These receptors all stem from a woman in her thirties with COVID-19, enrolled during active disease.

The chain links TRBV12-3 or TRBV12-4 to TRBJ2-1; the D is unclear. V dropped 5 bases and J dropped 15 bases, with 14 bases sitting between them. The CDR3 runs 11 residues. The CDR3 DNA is TGTGCCAGCAGTCAAGAGGTAGTGAGGTTCTTC. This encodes CASSQEVVRFF.

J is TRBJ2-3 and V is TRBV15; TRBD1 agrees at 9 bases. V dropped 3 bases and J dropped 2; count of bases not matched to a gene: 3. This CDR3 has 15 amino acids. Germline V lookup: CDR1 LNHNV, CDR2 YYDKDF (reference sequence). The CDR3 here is CATSRDRGPTDTQYF. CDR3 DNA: TGTGCCACCAGCAGGGACAGGGGTCCCACAGATACGCAGTATTTT.

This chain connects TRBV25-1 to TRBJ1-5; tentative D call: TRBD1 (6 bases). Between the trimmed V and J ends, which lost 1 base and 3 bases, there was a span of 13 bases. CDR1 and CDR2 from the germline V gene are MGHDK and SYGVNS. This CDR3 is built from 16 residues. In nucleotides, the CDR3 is TGTGCCAGCAGTGAATCTAGGTACAGGGACAATCAGCCCCAGCATTTT. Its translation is CASSESRYRDNQPQHF.

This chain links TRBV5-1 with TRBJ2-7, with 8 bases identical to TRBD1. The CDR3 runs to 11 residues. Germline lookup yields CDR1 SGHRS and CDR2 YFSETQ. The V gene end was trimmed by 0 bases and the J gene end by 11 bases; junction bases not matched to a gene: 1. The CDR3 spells CASSLEGQEYF. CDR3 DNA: TGCGCCAGCAGCTTGGAGGGACAGGAGTACTTC. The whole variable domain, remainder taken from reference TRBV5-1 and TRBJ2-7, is KAGVTQTPRYLIKTRGQQVTLSCSPISGHRSVSWYQQTPGQGLQFLFEYFSETQRNKGNFPGRFSGRQFSNSRSEMNVSTLELGDSALYLCASSLEGQEYFGPGTRLTVT.

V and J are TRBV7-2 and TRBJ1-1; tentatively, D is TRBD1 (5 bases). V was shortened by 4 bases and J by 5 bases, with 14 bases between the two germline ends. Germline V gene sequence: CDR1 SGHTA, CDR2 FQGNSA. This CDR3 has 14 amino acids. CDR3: CASSSSDQGTEAFF. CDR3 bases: TGTGCCAGCAGCTCCTCCGACCAGGGTACTGAAGCTTTCTTT.

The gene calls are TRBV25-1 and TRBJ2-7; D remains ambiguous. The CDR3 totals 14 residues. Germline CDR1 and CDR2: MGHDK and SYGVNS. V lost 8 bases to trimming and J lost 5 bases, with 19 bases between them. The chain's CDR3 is CASRLDNARDEQYF. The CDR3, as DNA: TGTGCCAGCCGCCTAGATAACGCTCGGGACGAGCAGTACTTC.

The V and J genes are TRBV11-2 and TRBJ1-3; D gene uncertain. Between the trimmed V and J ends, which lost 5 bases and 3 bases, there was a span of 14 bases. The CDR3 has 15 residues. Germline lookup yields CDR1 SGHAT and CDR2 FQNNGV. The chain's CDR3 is CASSPQAGSGNTIYF. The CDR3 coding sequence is TGTGCCAGCAGCCCCCAGGCGGGGAGTGGAAACACCATATATTTT.

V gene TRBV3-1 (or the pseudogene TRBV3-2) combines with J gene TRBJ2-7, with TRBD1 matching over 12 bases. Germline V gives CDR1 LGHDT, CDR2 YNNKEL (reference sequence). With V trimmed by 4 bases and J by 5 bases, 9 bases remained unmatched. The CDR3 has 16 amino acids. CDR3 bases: TGTGCCAGCAGCCTACCGGGACAGGGGGCTCTGGACGAGCAGTACTTC. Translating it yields CASSLPGQGALDEQYF.

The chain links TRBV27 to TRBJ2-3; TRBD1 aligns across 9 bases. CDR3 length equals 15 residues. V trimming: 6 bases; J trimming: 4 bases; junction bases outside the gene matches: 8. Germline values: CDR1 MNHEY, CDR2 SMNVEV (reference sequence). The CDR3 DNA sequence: TGTGCCAGCAGCTCACCGGGACAGGGACCAGATACGCAGTATTTT. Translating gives CASSSPGQGPDTQYF.

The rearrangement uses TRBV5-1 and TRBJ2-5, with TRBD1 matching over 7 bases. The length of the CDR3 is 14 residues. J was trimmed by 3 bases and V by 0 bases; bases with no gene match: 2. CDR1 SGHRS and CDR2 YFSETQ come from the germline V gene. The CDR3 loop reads CASSLEGQKETQYF. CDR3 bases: TGCGCCAGCAGCTTGGAGGGACAGAAAGAGACCCAGTACTTC.

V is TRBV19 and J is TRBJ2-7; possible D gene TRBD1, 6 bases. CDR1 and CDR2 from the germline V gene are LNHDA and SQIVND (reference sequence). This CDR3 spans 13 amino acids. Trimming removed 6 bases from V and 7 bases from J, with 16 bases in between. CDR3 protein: CASSPGTPGEQYF. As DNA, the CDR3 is TGTGCCAGTAGCCCCGGGACACCGGGAGAGCAGTACTTC.

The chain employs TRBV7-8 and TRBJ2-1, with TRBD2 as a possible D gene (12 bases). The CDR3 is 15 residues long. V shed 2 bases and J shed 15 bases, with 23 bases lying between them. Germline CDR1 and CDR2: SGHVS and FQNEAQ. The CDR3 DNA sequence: TGTGCCAGCAGCTTACCAGGACTAGCGGGACAGGGGGGGTTCTTC. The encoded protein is CASSLPGLAGQGGFF.

The DNA of the CDR3 is TGTGCCAGCAGCTTAGGAGCTTCGCTCGGACAGGGGAATGGCTACACCTTC. Amino acids: CASSLGASLGQGNGYTF. The rearrangement joins TRBV7-9 to TRBJ1-2, with 9 bases identical to TRBD1. The CDR3 consists of 17 residues. Looked up from germline, CDR1 is SEHNR and CDR2 is FQNEAQ (reference sequence). V gave up 1 base and J gave up 6 bases; unmatched junction bases: 12.

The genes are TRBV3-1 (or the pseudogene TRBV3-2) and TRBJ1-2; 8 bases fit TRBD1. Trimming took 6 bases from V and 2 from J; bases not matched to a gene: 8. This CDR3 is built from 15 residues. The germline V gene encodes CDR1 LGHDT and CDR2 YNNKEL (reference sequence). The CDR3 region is CASSGTGTGNYGYTF. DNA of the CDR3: TGTGCCAGCAGTGGGACCGGGACAGGAAACTATGGCTACACCTTC.

The CDR3 sequence is CASSQAWLARNNEQFF. The DNA of the CDR3 is TGTGCCAGCAGCCAAGCCTGGCTAGCGCGTAACAATGAGCAGTTCTTC. The chain carries TRBV14 and TRBJ2-1; tentatively, D is TRBD2 (6 bases). Deletions cut 1 base from V and 5 bases from J, with 15 bases between. The V gene's germline CDR1 is SGHDN and CDR2 FVKESK. This CDR3 is 16 amino acids long.

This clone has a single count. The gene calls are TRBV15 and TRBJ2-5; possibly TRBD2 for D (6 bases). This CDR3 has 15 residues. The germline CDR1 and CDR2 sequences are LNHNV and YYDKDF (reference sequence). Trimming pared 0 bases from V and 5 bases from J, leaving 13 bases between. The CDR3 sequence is CATSRDRGTRETQYF. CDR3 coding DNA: TGTGCCACCAGCAGAGATCGGGGGACTCGGGAGACCCAGTACTTC. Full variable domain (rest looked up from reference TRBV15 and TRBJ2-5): DAMVIQNPRYQVTQFGKPVTLSCSQTLNHNVMYWYQQKSSQAPKLLFHYYDKDFNNEADTPDNFQSRRPNTSFCFLDIRSPGLGDTAMYLCATSRDRGTRETQYFGPGTRLLVL.